Sequencing of this TCR beta chain was carried out in a study of T-cell reconstitution after alpha-beta-depleted transplantation in children. Unique molecular identifiers featured in how the TCRbeta library was prepared. TCRdb reanalysed the PCR reads using MiXCR and keeps one entry per CDR3 protein. The table records around 580,000 distinct CDR3 sequences, under 25% of them present only once. This clonotype was seen more than once but under ten times. Between the trimmed V and J ends, which lost 6 bases and 6 bases, there was a span of 14 bases. This CDR3 contains 12 residues. Germline V gene sequence: CDR1 SQVTM, CDR2 ANQGSEA.

The sample here was PBMCs, mostly from graft donor cells, taken 360 days after TCRalphabeta/CD19-depleted stem cell transplant. The chain couples TRBV29-1 to TRBJ1-1, with D possibly being TRBD1 (6 bases). This TCR was recovered from a boy under three years old who had a stem cell transplant for acute myeloid leukemia, so the T cells may come from the graft donor. CDR3 loop: CSVTGSHPEAFF. CDR3 DNA sequence: TGCAGCGTAACAGGGTCCCACCCTGAAGCTTTCTTT.